The clone carrying this TCR beta chain showed up just a few times. These data are taken from a study of blood T cells in healthy people across ages. PCR was performed a second time for about 7 to 12 cycles using a sample-barcoded 5' primer and a J-beta primer mix. TCRdb re-called the 5' RACE reads through MiXCR, storing one row per CDR3 protein. This table holds roughly 1,000,000 distinct CDR3 sequences, roughly 24% found once. Separately, the same data were catalogued under a study of T cells of mothers and their children.

The receptor was isolated from a girl aged 2-10 years in good health. Sequencing was performed on blood.

CDR3 DNA sequence: TGTGCCAGCGGAAAGGGCTTTCGGGAGACCCAGTACTTC. It yields the protein CASGKGFRETQYF. The chain has TRBV28 and TRBJ2-5; D is ambiguous. Trimming took 8 bases from V and 5 from J, leaving 15 bases between them. Germline V lookup: CDR1 MDHEN, CDR2 SYDVKM. CDR3 size: 13 residues.